The clone carrying this T cell receptor (beta chain) has ten or more counts. This sample stems from a study of T-cell reconstitution after alpha-beta-depleted transplantation in children. The ends lost 0 bases at V and 6 bases at J; junction bases unmatched: 6. Germline V lookup: CDR1 DFQATT, CDR2 SNEGSKA (reference sequence). This CDR3 comprises 14 residues. Library preparation (for TCRbeta) was performed with unique molecular identifiers. Each CDR3 protein gets one entry after TCRdb re-called the PCR reads with MiXCR. The sample gives some 640,000 distinct CDR3 sequences, 16% of which show up once; around 0.96% is in the top ten.

The chain employs TRBV20-1 and TRBJ2-7; 9 bases agree with TRBD2. The source was PBMCs from the stem cell graft donor, collected from the stem cell graft. This TCR was sampled from a human donor who donated a stem cell graft to a child with acute myeloid leukemia. CDR3 sequence reads: CSAREGLAGPEQYF. Here the CDR3 DNA reads TGCAGTGCTAGAGAGGGACTAGCAGGGCCCGAGCAGTACTTC.